This T cell receptor beta chain was found in a study of T cell responses to AZD1222 COVID-19 vaccine. Findings and limits, study-wide: White British people made up most donors, females outnumbered males, and clonal diversity was possibly underestimated. Vaccine-related CD4 TCRs covered spike, predominating at 160-218 and 743-854. Two AZD1222 administrations were followed by greater Spike-specific TCR breadth and depth. Only 5 or 6 people who got AZD1222 tested seropositive at baseline.

As for this clone: The target antigen is unknown.

This table comes from immunoSEQ multiplex PCR, and its TCRdb copy is limited to in-frame clones, with some not included. The data show approximately 140,000 clones, about nine tenths seen once. The CDR3 covers 15 residues. J was trimmed by 5 bases and V by 4 bases; bases with no gene match: 5. The V gene's germline CDR1 is MGHDK and CDR2 SYGVNS. The sequence came from an adult who received the AZD1222 COVID-19 vaccine. Material: peripheral blood, obtained 28 days after the second AZD1222 dose. The chain combines TRBV25-1 with TRBJ1-3; 10 positions agree with TRBD1. This CDR3 is CASSGGTGVRNTIYF. CDR3 in DNA: TGTGCCAGCAGTGGCGGGACAGGGGTTAGAAACACCATATATTTT.